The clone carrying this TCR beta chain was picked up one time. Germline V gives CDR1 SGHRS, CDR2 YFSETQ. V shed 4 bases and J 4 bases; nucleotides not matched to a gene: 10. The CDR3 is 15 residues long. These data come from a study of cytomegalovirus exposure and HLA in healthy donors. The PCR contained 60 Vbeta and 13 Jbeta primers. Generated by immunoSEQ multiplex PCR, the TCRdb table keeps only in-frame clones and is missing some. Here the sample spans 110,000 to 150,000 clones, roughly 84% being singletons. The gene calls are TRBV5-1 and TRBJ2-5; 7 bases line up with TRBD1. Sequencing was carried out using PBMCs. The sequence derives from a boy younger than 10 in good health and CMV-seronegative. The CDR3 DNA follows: TGCGCCAGCAGCCTAATAGGGGGCGCGGGAGAGACCCAGTACTTC. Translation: CASSLIGGAGETQYF.